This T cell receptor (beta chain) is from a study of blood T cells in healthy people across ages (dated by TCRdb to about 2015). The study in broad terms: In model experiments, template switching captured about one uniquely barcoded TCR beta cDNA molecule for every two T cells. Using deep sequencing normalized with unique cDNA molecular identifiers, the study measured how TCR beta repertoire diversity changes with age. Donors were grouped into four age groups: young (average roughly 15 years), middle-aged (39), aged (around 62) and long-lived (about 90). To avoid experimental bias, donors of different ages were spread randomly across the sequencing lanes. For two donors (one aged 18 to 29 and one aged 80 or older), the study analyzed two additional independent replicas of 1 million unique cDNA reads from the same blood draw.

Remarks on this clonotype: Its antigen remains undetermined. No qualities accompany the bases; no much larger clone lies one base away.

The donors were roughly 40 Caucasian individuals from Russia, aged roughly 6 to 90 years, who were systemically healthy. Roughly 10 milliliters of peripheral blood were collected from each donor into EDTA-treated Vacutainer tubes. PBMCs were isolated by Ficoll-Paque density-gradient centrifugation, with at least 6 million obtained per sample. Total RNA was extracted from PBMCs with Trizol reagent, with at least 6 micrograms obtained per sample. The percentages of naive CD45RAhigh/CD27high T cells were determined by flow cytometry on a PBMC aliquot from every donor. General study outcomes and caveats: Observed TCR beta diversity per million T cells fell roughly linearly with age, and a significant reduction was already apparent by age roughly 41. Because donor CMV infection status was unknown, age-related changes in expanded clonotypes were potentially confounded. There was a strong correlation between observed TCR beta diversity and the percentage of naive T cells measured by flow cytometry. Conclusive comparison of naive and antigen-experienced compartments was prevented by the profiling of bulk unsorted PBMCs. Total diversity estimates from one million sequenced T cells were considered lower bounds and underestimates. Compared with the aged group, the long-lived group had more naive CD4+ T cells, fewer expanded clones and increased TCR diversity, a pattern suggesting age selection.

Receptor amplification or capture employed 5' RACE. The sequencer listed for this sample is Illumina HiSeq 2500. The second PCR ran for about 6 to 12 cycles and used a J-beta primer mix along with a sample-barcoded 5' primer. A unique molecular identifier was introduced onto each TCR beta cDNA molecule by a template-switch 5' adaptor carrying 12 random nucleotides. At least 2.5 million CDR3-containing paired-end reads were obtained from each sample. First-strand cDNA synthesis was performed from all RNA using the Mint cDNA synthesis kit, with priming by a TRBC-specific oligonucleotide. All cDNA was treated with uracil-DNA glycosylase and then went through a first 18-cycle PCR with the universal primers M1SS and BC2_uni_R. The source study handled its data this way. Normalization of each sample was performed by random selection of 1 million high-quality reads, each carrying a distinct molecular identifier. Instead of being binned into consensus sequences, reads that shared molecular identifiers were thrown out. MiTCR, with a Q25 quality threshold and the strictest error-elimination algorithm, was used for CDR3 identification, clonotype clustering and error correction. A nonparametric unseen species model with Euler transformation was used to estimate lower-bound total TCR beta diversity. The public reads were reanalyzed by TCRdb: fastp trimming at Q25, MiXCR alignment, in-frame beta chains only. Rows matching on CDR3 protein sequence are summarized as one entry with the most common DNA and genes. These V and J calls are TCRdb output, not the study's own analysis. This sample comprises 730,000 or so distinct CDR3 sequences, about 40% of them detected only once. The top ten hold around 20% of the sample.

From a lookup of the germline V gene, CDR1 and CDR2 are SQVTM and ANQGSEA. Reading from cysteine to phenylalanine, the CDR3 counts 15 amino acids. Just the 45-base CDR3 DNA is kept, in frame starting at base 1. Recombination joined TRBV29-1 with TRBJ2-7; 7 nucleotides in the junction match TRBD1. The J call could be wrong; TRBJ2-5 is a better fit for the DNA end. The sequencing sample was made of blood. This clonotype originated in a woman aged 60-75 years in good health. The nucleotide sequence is TGCAGCGTTGAAGAACCAGACAGGGCGGTTGAGACCCAGTACTTC. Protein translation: CSVEEPDRAVETQYF.